One sample yielded the 21 T cell receptor beta chains listed below, sequenced in a study of blood T cells in healthy people across ages. A second PCR of 7 to 11 cycles used a sample-barcoded 5' primer and a J-beta primer mix. MiXCR was run by TCRdb on the 5' RACE reads, yielding one entry per CDR3 protein. The table shows some 1.1 million distinct CDR3 sequences, with less than 45% occurring only once. The sequencing input was blood. All receptors derive from a man younger than 35 in good health.

V is TRBV27 and J is TRBJ1-5; 11 positions match TRBD1. This CDR3 has 15 residues. Germline CDR1 MNHEY, CDR2 SMNVEV (reference sequence). Trimming took 8 bases from V and 4 from J; bases not matched to a gene: 7. The CDR3 loop is CASGLGTGGNQPQHF. In nucleotides, the CDR3 is TGTGCCAGCGGACTGGGGACAGGGGGAAATCAGCCCCAGCATTTT.

The chain joins TRBV7-2 to TRBJ1-4; a possible D gene is TRBD1 (5 bases). The CDR3 loop spans 15 amino acids. The V and J ends lost 2 bases and 8 bases respectively, with 15 bases between them. CDR1 SGHTA and CDR2 FQGNSA come from the germline V gene. Here the CDR3 reads CASSLILGGTEKLFF. The CDR3 region has the DNA TGTGCCAGCAGCTTAATCCTCGGGGGGACCGAAAAACTGTTTTTT.

The genes are TRBV27 and TRBJ1-2; 9 bases fit TRBD1. Trimming removed 5 bases from V and 5 bases from J; junction bases left unmatched: 6. Germline V lookup: CDR1 MNHEY, CDR2 SMNVEV (reference sequence). The length of the CDR3 is 14 residues. CDR3 protein: CASSVQGAGYGYTF. In nucleotides, the CDR3 is TGTGCCAGCAGTGTACAGGGGGCAGGGTATGGCTACACCTTC.

V gene TRBV5-1 combines with J gene TRBJ1-6; 8 nucleotides agree with TRBD1. The V gene end was trimmed by 1 base and the J gene end by 7 bases; junction bases not matched to a gene: 4. The length of the CDR3 is 15 residues. Germline V lookup: CDR1 SGHRS, CDR2 YFSETQ. The CDR3 here is CASSLWGQDNSPLHF. DNA of the CDR3: TGCGCCAGCAGCTTGTGGGGACAGGACAATTCACCCCTCCACTTT.

The chain links TRBV20-1 to TRBJ1-2; the match to TRBD1 covers 7 bases. The CDR3 sequence is 15 residues long. CDR1 is DFQATT and CDR2 is SNEGSKA in the germline V gene (reference sequence). With V trimmed by 3 bases and J by 3 bases, 10 bases remained unmatched. Here the CDR3 DNA reads TGCAGTGCTAGTCCCGGGACAGCACGAGACTATGGCTACACCTTC. Amino acids: CSASPGTARDYGYTF.

This clonotype has more than one count but fewer than ten. The chain links TRBV11-2 to TRBJ2-5; D not certain. Germline CDR1 is SGHAT and CDR2 is FQNNGV. The CDR3 is made up of 15 amino acids. V lost 4 bases and J lost 6, with 18 bases in between. DNA of the CDR3: TGTGCCAGCAGCTCTTTAACATCAGAGGAGAAGACCCAGTACTTC. Its protein is CASSSLTSEEKTQYF.

The table lists this clonotype with a few counts. The V and J genes are TRBV14 and TRBJ1-2; D ambiguous. The CDR3 has 17 amino acids. Looked up from germline, CDR1 is SGHDN and CDR2 is FVKESK. Between the trimmed V and J ends, which lost 0 bases and 5 bases, there was a span of 19 bases. CDR3 nucleotides: TGTGCCAGCAGCCAAGATATTAAGGGAATCAAAGGGTATGGCTACACCTTC. As protein: CASSQDIKGIKGYGYTF.

V gene TRBV2 combines with J gene TRBJ2-1; D is perhaps TRBD2 (6 bases). Between the trimmed V and J ends, which lost 9 bases and 2 bases, there was a span of 14 bases. This CDR3 has 14 residues. Germline V CDR1 and CDR2: SNHLY, FYNNEI. The CDR3 spells CASIGRDTYNEQFF. The CDR3 bases are TGTGCCAGTATCGGGCGGGATACCTACAATGAGCAGTTCTTC. The variable domain in full, with the rest retrieved from reference TRBV2 and TRBJ2-1, is EPEVTQTPSHQVTQMGQEVILRCVPISNHLYFYWYRQILGQKVEFLVSFYNNEISEKSEIFDDQFSVERPDGSNFTLKIRSTKLEDSAMYFCASIGRDTYNEQFFGPGTRLTVL.

This clonotype has a handful of counts. The chain carries TRBV25-1 and TRBJ2-7; D remains ambiguous. The CDR3 spans 11 residues. The V gene lost 5 bases and the J gene lost 10 bases, with 12 bases spanning the gap. Looked up from germline, CDR1 is MGHDK and CDR2 is SYGVNS. The CDR3 DNA follows: TGTGCCAGCAGTACGGGCCCCACCCAGTACTTC. Protein product: CASSTGPTQYF.

The chain joins TRBV2 to TRBJ1-6; no clear D gene. This CDR3 is built from 15 residues. Trimming took 6 bases from V and 4 from J, leaving 13 bases between them. CDR1 SNHLY and CDR2 FYNNEI come from the germline V gene. Here the CDR3 reads CASSPPLRYNSPLHF. The CDR3 DNA follows: TGTGCCAGCAGCCCCCCGTTGAGATATAATTCACCCCTCCACTTT.

The V call is TRBV6-2 or TRBV6-3, the J call TRBJ1-5; the D gene is possibly TRBD1 (5 bases). Deletions cut 5 bases from V and 2 bases from J, with 13 bases between. The CDR3 covers 15 residues. Per the germline V gene, CDR1 is MNHEY and CDR2 is SVGEGT. In DNA, the CDR3 is TGTGCCAGCAGTCCCCAGGGAGGAGGCAATCAGCCCCAGCATTTT. This gives the protein CASSPQGGGNQPQHF.

About this clonotype itself: A much larger clonotype is one base distant, so this may be a read error. V is TRBV4-3 and J is TRBJ2-3, with D uncertain. CDR1 and CDR2 from the germline V gene are LGHNA and YSLEER. The length of the CDR3 is 17 residues. CDR3 in amino acids: CAGSQDWQGADTDTQYF. CDR3 nucleotides: TGCGCCGGCAGCCAAGATTGGCAAGGAGCAGACACAGATACGCAGTATTTT.

This chain uses TRBV12-3 or TRBV12-4 with TRBJ2-3; 12 bases are shared with TRBD2. The CDR3 has 15 amino acids. The V and J ends lost 10 bases and 4 bases, in that order; junction bases with no gene match: 9. CDR3 residues: CATTVLAGGSDTQYF. The CDR3 DNA reads TGTGCCACCACTGTACTAGCGGGGGGATCAGATACGCAGTATTTT.

This rearrangement joins TRBV12-3 or TRBV12-4 to TRBJ2-4, with 8 positions matching TRBD1. The CDR3 length is 16 residues. J gave up 0 bases and V 6 bases, and 7 bases lay outside the gene matches. DNA of the CDR3: TGTGCCAGCAGCCAAGCAGGGGGCAGAGCCAAAAACATTCAGTACTTC. It encodes CASSQAGGRAKNIQYF.

The J gene is TRBJ1-5, the V gene TRBV27, with D perhaps TRBD1 (6 bases). Germline V gene lookup returns CDR1 MNHEY and CDR2 SMNVEV (reference sequence). V was trimmed by 2 bases and J by 3 bases, leaving 17 bases between them. The CDR3 runs 17 residues. CDR3 sequence reads: CASSLLGGARVNQPQHF. The CDR3 DNA reads TGTGCCAGCAGTTTACTGGGGGGGGCCCGGGTCAATCAGCCCCAGCATTTT.

The chain couples TRBV20-1 to TRBJ1-2; D possibly corresponds to TRBD1 (5 bases). Germline V gene sequence: CDR1 DFQATT, CDR2 SNEGSKA (reference sequence). The V end lost 1 base, the J end lost 7 bases, and 7 bases lay between the germline ends. There are 11 residues in the CDR3. The CDR3 here is CSARVGAGYTF. In DNA, the CDR3 is TGCAGTGCTAGAGTCGGGGCTGGCTACACCTTC.

The V call is TRBV25-1, the J call TRBJ2-7, with D possibly being TRBD1 (6 bases). V lost 1 base and J 6 bases, leaving 13 bases between the germline ends. The CDR3 has 14 residues. Germline V gene data show CDR1 as MGHDK and CDR2 as SYGVNS. The CDR3 region is CASSESPGVGEQYF. The CDR3 nucleotides read TGTGCCAGCAGTGAATCCCCAGGGGTGGGCGAGCAGTACTTC.

Concerning this clonotype itself: A read error may account for a junction end that differs from germline. The rearrangement joins TRBV20-1 to TRBJ2-2; the D gene is possibly TRBD2 (6 bases). The CDR3 loop spans 14 amino acids. Germline V gene lookup returns CDR1 DFQATT and CDR2 SNEGSKA (reference sequence). The CDR3 bases are TGCAGTGCTAGAGATTTGTCCCACACCGGGGGGCTGTTTTTT. Translation gives CSARDLSHTGGLFF.

J is TRBJ2-1 and V is TRBV6-5; D perhaps matches TRBD2 (7 bases). The CDR3 contains 15 residues. Germline V gene lookup returns CDR1 MNHEY and CDR2 SVGAGI. V was clipped by 7 bases and J by 4 bases, with 17 bases between them. DNA of the CDR3: TGTGCCAGCACCGTAGTAGGGGGGGGATACAATGAGCAGTTCTTC. This gives the protein CASTVVGGGYNEQFF.

This clonotype was detected ten times or more. The chain joins TRBV10-3 to TRBJ1-2, with 7 bases matching TRBD1. With V trimmed by 10 bases and J by 3 bases, 5 bases remained unmatched. Germline V gene sequence: CDR1 ENHRY, CDR2 SYGVKD. The CDR3 is 12 amino acids. The DNA of the CDR3 is TGTGCCACCGGGGACAGCGACTATGGCTACACCTTC. Residues: CATGDSDYGYTF.

This clonotype was recorded a few times. The chain carries TRBV6-5 and TRBJ1-6; D ambiguous. Trimming removed 3 bases at V and 12 bases at J, with 6 bases between. CDR3 size: 11 residues. Germline CDR1 MNHEY, CDR2 SVGAGI. The chain's CDR3 is CASSYGVPLHF. The CDR3, as DNA: TGTGCCAGCAGTTATGGGGTACCCCTCCACTTT.